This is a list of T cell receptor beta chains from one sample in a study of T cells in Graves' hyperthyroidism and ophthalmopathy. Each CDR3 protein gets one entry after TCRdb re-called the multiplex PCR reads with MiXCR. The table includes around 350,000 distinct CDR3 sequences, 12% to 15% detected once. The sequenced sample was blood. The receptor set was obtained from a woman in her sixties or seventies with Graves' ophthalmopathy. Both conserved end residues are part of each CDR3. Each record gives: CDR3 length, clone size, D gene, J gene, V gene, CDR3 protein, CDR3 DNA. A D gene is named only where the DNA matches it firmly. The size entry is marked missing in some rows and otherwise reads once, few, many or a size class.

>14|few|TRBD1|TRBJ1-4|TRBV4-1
CASSQGQGSEKLFF
TGCGCCAGCAGCCAAGGACAGGGAAGTGAAAAACTGTTTTTT
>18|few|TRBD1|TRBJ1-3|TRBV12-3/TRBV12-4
CASSLGRWTGEVGNTIYF
TGTGCCAGCAGTTTAGGCCGATGGACAGGTGAAGTAGGAAACACCATATATTTT
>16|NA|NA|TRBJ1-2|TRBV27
CASSPRVGLPNHGYTF
TGTGCCAGCAGTCCTCGGGTGGGACTACCTAACCATGGCTACACCTTC
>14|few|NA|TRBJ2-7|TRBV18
CASSPLGPGGEQYF
TGTGCCAGCTCACCATTAGGCCCCGGCGGCGAGCAGTACTTC
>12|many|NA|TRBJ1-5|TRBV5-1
CASSLGVPGQHF
TGCGCCAGCAGCTTGGGGGTTCCTGGCCAGCATTTT
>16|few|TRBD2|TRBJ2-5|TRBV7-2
CASSLSASGTFETQYF
TGTGCCAGCAGCTTGTCCGCTAGCGGGACCTTTGAGACCCAGTACTTC
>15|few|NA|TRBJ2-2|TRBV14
CASSRQGPRTGELFF
TGTGCCAGCAGCCGTCAGGGGCCTAGGACCGGGGAGCTGTTTTTT
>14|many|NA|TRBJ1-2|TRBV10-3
CAISARGPRYGYTF
TGTGCCATCAGTGCCAGAGGTCCACGATATGGCTACACCTTC
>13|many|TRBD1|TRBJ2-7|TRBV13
CASTLGQTYEQYF
TGTGCCAGCACCTTGGGACAGACCTACGAGCAGTACTTC
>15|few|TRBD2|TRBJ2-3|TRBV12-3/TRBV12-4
CASSLSGGRWNTQYF
TGTGCCAGCAGTTTGAGCGGGGGTAGATGGAATACGCAGTATTTT
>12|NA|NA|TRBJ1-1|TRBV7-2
CASSGWGSEAFF
TGTGCCAGCTCAGGATGGGGTTCTGAAGCTTTCTTT
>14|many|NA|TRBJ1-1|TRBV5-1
CASSPPGRDTEAFF
TGCGCCAGCAGCCCACCGGGACGGGACACTGAAGCTTTCTTT
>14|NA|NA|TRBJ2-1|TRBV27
CASSLGQNYNEQFF
TGTGCCAGCAGTTTAGGACAGAATTACAATGAGCAGTTCTTC
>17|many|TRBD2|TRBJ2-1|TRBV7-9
CASSLALGRASYNEQFF
TGTGCCAGCAGCTTAGCGCTTGGGAGGGCGAGCTACAATGAGCAGTTCTTC
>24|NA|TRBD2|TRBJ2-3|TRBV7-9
CASSLTHRREDSSGSRMSTDTQYF
TGTGCCAGCAGCTTAACCCATAGAAGGGAAGACTCTAGCGGGAGCCGTATGAGCACAGATACGCAGTATTTT
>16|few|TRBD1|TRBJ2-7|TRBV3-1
CASSQVAGGAGYEQYF
TGTGCCAGCAGCCAAGTTGCAGGGGGCGCTGGGTACGAGCAGTACTTC
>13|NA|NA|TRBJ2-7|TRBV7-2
CASSLARLYEQYF
TGTGCCAGCAGCTTAGCTAGACTCTACGAGCAGTACTTC
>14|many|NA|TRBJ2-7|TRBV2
CASSDPGSSYEQYF
TGTGCCAGCAGTGACCCAGGCAGCTCCTACGAGCAGTACTTC
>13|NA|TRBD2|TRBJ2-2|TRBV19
CASSEREFGELFF
TGTGCCAGTAGTGAGCGGGAGTTCGGGGAGCTGTTTTTT
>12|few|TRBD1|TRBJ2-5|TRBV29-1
CSVSNRGETQYF
TGCAGCGTTTCCAACAGGGGAGAGACCCAGTACTTC
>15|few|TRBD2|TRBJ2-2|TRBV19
CASSRVAGGIGELFF
TGTGCCAGTAGTCGGGTAGCGGGAGGAATCGGGGAGCTGTTTTTT
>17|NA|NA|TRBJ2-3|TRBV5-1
CASSGGPGRDLTDTQYF
TGCGCCAGCAGCGGGGGCCCTGGGCGGGACCTCACTGATACGCAGTATTTT
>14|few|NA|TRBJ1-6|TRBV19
CASSPGTENSPLHF
TGTGCCAGTAGTCCCGGGACGGAGAATTCACCCCTCCACTTT
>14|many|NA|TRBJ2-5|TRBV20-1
CSAPPPGLQETQYF
TGCAGTGCTCCCCCCCCGGGACTTCAAGAGACCCAGTACTTC
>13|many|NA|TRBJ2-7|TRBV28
CASSRDGDYEQYF
TGTGCCAGCAGTCGGGACGGCGACTACGAGCAGTACTTC
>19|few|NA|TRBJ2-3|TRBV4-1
CASSQDLGSARGSTDTQYF
TGCGCCAGCAGCCAAGATCTCGGGAGCGCCAGGGGGAGCACAGATACGCAGTATTTT
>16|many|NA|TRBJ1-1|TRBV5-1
CASSLGGAGARTEAFF
TGCGCCAGCAGCCTTGGGGGGGCGGGGGCGCGAACTGAAGCTTTCTTT
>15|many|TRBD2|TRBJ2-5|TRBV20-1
CSAPPGLAGGETQYF
TGCAGTGCTCCTCCCGGACTAGCGGGAGGAGAGACCCAGTACTTC
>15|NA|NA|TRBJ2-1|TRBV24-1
CATSGFGERRNEQFF
TGTGCCACCAGTGGTTTCGGGGAGAGGCGGAATGAGCAGTTCTTC
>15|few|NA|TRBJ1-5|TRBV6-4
CASSSQQMGNQPQHF
TGTGCCAGCAGTTCTCAGCAAATGGGGAATCAGCCCCAGCATTTT
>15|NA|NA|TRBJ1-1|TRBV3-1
CASSQGDPVNTEAFF
TGTGCCAGCAGCCAAGGAGACCCAGTCAACACTGAAGCTTTCTTT
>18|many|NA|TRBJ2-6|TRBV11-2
CASRGLRVNSSGANVLTF
TGTGCCAGCAGAGGTCTGAGGGTGAATTCCTCTGGGGCCAACGTCCTGACTTTC
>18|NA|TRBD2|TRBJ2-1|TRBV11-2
CASSLAPSGRGPTGEQFF
TGTGCCAGCAGCTTAGCCCCTAGCGGGAGAGGGCCTACGGGTGAGCAGTTCTTC
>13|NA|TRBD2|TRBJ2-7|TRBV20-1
CSVRRTSGNEQYF
TGCAGTGTTCGCCGGACTAGCGGGAACGAGCAGTACTTC
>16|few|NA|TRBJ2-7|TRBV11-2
CASSLNEGENKYEQYF
TGTGCCAGCAGCTTAAATGAGGGGGAGAATAAGTACGAGCAGTACTTC
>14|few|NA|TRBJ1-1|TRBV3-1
CASTQTSQNTEAFF
TGTGCCAGCACCCAAACATCCCAGAACACTGAAGCTTTCTTT
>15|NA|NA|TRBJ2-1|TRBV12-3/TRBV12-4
CASSLRDRGSGSDFF
TGTGCCAGCAGTTTAAGGGACAGGGGTAGCGGGAGCGATTTCTTC
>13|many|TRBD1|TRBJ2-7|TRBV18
CASSVGQAYEQYF
TGTGCCAGCTCCGTTGGACAGGCCTACGAGCAGTACTTC
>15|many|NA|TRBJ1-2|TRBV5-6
CASSLRAAVAAGYTF
TGTGCCAGCAGCTTGCGGGCGGCAGTGGCGGCTGGCTACACCTTC
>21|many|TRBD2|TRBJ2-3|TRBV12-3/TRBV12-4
CASSYRGARTSGRLGTDTQYF
TGTGCCAGCAGTTACCGAGGGGCTCGGACTAGCGGGAGGCTAGGTACAGATACGCAGTATTTT
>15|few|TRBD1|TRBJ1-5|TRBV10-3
CAIGGTGGENQPQHF
TGTGCCATCGGGGGGACAGGGGGGGAGAATCAGCCCCAGCATTTT
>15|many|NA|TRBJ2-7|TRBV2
CASRLSTSSPYEQYF
TGTGCCAGTCGGTTGTCCACTAGTTCCCCCTACGAGCAGTACTTC
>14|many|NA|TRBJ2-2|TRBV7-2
CASSSSGGPGELFF
TGTGCCAGCAGCTCCTCAGGAGGTCCCGGGGAGCTGTTTTTT
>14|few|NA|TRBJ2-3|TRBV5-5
CASSLGAFTDTQYF
TGTGCCAGCAGCTTAGGGGCATTCACAGATACGCAGTATTTT